A selection of T cell receptor beta chains follows, all from one sample in a study of blood T cell repertoires in COVID-19. Measured with immunoSEQ multiplex PCR; TCRdb has only the in-frame clones, and not every one. The sample has hundreds of thousands of clones, 83% seen once. The sample comprised peripheral blood. Receptor source: a woman between 40 and 55 years old with active or convalescent COVID-19. CDR3s include the opening cysteine and the closing phenylalanine or tryptophan. A D gene is named only where the DNA matches it firmly. Some rows mark clone size as missing; the rest say once, few, many or name a class of expanded clone.

j_call	clone_size	d_call	v_call	cdr3_aa	cdr3_nt
TRBJ2-7	.	.	TRBV7-2	CASSLVGTLEQYF	TGTGCCAGCAGCTTAGTCGGGACTCTCGAGCAGTACTTC
TRBJ1-5	few	.	TRBV5-1	CASSPGGAQQPQHF	TGCGCCAGCAGCCCTGGCGGGGCACAGCAGCCCCAGCATTTT
TRBJ1-5	.	TRBD1	TRBV2	CASRGGQGNQPQHF	TGTGCCAGCAGGGGAGGACAGGGTAATCAGCCCCAGCATTTT
TRBJ2-1	once	TRBD2	TRBV19	CASSTGTSGSPSYNEQFF	TGTGCCAGTAGTACCGGGACTAGCGGGAGTCCGTCCTACAATGAGCAGTTCTTC
TRBJ2-2	once	.	TRBV11-2	CASSWSGRTNTGELFF	TGTGCCAGCAGCTGGTCAGGGCGGACGAACACCGGGGAGCTGTTTTTT
TRBJ2-1	once	TRBD2	TRBV4-2	CASSQAKPRTSGIYNEQFF	TGTGCCAGCAGCCAAGCGAAGCCCCGGACTAGCGGGATTTACAATGAGCAGTTCTTC
TRBJ1-1	.	.	TRBV12-3/TRBV12-4	CASRNRAEAFF	TGTGCCAGCAGAAACAGGGCTGAAGCTTTCTTT
TRBJ2-2	.	.	TRBV3-1/TRBV3-2	CASSATRGGELFF	TGTGCCAGCAGTGCAACGCGCGGCGGGGAGCTGTTTTTT
TRBJ1-2	.	TRBD1	TRBV6-5	CASRVNRGGYGYTF	TGTGCCAGCAGAGTCAACAGGGGTGGCTATGGCTACACCTTC
TRBJ1-1	.	TRBD1	TRBV10-3	CATGTGTNTEAFF	TGTGCCACGGGGACAGGGACCAACACTGAAGCTTTCTTT
TRBJ1-3	once	TRBD1	TRBV29-1	CSVTKQGRPGNTIYF	TGCAGCGTCACGAAACAGGGGAGGCCTGGAAACACCATATATTTT
TRBJ2-1	.	.	TRBV10-3	CAISGIGEQSSYNEQFF	TGTGCCATCAGTGGCATCGGGGAGCAGAGCTCCTACAATGAGCAGTTCTTC
TRBJ2-7	.	.	TRBV2	CASSVTENYEQYF	TGTGCCAGCAGTGTAACCGAGAACTACGAGCAGTACTTC
TRBJ2-4	.	TRBD1	TRBV11-2	CASSSLRGRFEAKNIQYF	TGTGCCAGCAGCTCCCTCAGGGGGCGCTTTGAGGCCAAAAACATTCAGTACTTC
TRBJ2-7	.	TRBD1	TRBV10-1	CASRKAGGWQNPYEQYF	TGCGCCAGCCGGAAGGCAGGGGGCTGGCAGAACCCTTACGAGCAGTACTTC
TRBJ1-5	.	.	TRBV7-2	CASSLEEGQPQHF	TGTGCCAGCAGCTTGGAAGAGGGCCAGCCCCAGCATTTT
TRBJ2-7	few	.	TRBV27	CASSLNPTAVSSYEQYF	TGTGCCAGCAGTTTAAACCCGACAGCTGTTAGCTCCTACGAGCAGTACTTC
TRBJ2-7	.	.	TRBV27	CASSLGSISSYEQYF	TGTGCCAGCAGTCTAGGAAGTATTAGCTCCTACGAGCAGTACTTC
TRBJ2-3	.	.	TRBV6-2/TRBV6-3	CASSMDRITDTQYF	TGTGCCAGCAGCATGGACAGAATCACAGATACGCAGTATTTT
TRBJ2-7	.	TRBD2	TRBV7-8	CASSRDRTSGSYEQYF	TGTGCCAGCAGCCGAGATCGGACTAGCGGGAGCTACGAGCAGTACTTC
TRBJ2-3	.	.	TRBV7-2	CASSLGPQVYTDTQYF	TGTGCCAGCAGCTTAGGGCCCCAGGTATACACAGATACGCAGTATTTT
TRBJ2-7	.	.	TRBV7-9	CASSLIQGDYEQYF	TGTGCCAGCAGCTTAATACAGGGAGACTACGAGCAGTACTTC
TRBJ2-5	.	TRBD2	TRBV10-3	CAIRRAGGPDETQYF	TGTGCCATCAGACGAGCGGGGGGGCCGGATGAGACCCAGTACTTC
TRBJ2-5	few	TRBD2	TRBV4-2	CASSQGTSGSSETQYF	TGTGCCAGCAGCCAGGGGACTAGCGGGAGTTCTGAGACCCAGTACTTC
TRBJ2-5	.	.	TRBV25-1	CASSESGRETQYF	TGTGCCAGCAGTGAATCGGGGAGAGAGACCCAGTACTTC
TRBJ1-1	.	.	TRBV6-5	CASSYPQGNGDTEAFF	TGTGCCAGCAGTTACCCCCAGGGTAATGGGGACACTGAAGCTTTCTTT
TRBJ1-4	.	.	TRBV9	CASSAGTRGGWLFF	TGTGCCAGCAGCGCCGGGACGCGTGGGGGCTGGCTGTTTTTT
TRBJ1-6	.	TRBD1	TRBV7-3	CASSLEGAGNSPLHF	TGTGCCAGCAGCTTAGAGGGGGCAGGGAATTCACCCCTCCACTTT
TRBJ1-4	.	.	TRBV19	CASTPTLWRKDATNEKLFF	TGTGCCAGTACTCCCACTCTCTGGAGAAAAGATGCAACTAATGAAAAACTGTTTTTT
TRBJ1-2	.	.	TRBV6-2/TRBV6-3	CARSLQVIVNYGYTF	TGTGCCAGGAGTCTACAGGTGATAGTAAACTATGGCTACACCTTC
TRBJ1-6	.	.	TRBV19	CASSRESSYNSPLHF	TGTGCCAGTAGCAGGGAAAGCTCCTATAATTCACCCCTCCACTTT
TRBJ2-7	.	.	TRBV10-3	CAISGGGQGQSEQYF	TGTGCCATCAGTGGGGGTGGGCAGGGACAATCCGAGCAGTACTTC
TRBJ2-5	.	TRBD2	TRBV19	CASSIVGLATETQYF	TGTGCCAGTAGTATAGTAGGACTAGCAACGGAGACCCAGTACTTC
TRBJ2-3	once	TRBD2	TRBV5-6	CASISGVAGSNTDTQYF	TGTGCCAGCATCTCTGGGGTAGCGGGCTCCAACACAGATACGCAGTATTTT
TRBJ2-5	.	TRBD2	TRBV7-8	CASSSRTSGSGVGRETQYF	TGTGCCAGCAGCTCCAGGACTAGCGGGAGTGGGGTGGGGAGAGAGACCCAGTACTTC
TRBJ2-1	.	TRBD2	TRBV25-1	CASRTSGSYNEQFF	TGTGCCAGCAGGACTAGCGGATCCTACAATGAGCAGTTCTTC
TRBJ2-1	.	TRBD1	TRBV5-4	CASSQGAGNEQFF	TGTGCCAGCAGCCAGGGGGCCGGCAATGAGCAGTTCTTC
TRBJ1-5	.	.	TRBV2	CASSEHPGQPQHF	TGTGCCAGCAGTGAACACCCAGGGCAGCCCCAGCATTTT
TRBJ2-1	.	TRBD2	TRBV11-3	CASSWTSGGAWGYNEQFF	TGTGCCAGCAGCTGGACTAGCGGGGGGGCCTGGGGATACAATGAGCAGTTCTTC
TRBJ1-3	.	.	TRBV19	CASRTRGSFSGNTIYF	TGTGCCAGTAGGACCAGGGGATCGTTCTCTGGAAACACCATATATTTT
TRBJ1-4	.	TRBD1	TRBV5-1	CASSSSGQPEKLFF	TGCGCCAGCAGCTCCTCGGGACAGCCCGAAAAACTGTTTTTT
TRBJ1-5	.	.	TRBV19	CASSMRQSPYSQPQHF	TGTGCCAGTAGTATGAGACAGTCCCCTTATAGTCAGCCCCAGCATTTT
TRBJ2-1	few	.	TRBV24-1	CATSDLIPGSYNEQFF	TGTGCCACCAGTGATCTAATACCCGGCTCCTACAATGAGCAGTTCTTC
TRBJ2-1	.	TRBD2	TRBV24-1	CATTETSGGGNEQFF	TGTGCCACCACCGAGACTAGCGGAGGGGGTAATGAGCAGTTCTTC
TRBJ2-7	.	TRBD1	TRBV18	CASSLGQGYEQYF	TGTGCCAGCTCGCTCGGACAGGGCTACGAGCAGTACTTC
TRBJ2-3	.	.	TRBV5-4	CASSLDIGGASTDTQYF	TGTGCCAGCAGCTTGGATATCGGCGGGGCCTCTACAGATACGCAGTATTTT
TRBJ1-5	once	.	TRBV19	CASSIAGGAGVQPQHF	TGTGCCAGTAGTATAGCCGGGGGGGCAGGGGTTCAGCCCCAGCATTTT
TRBJ1-5	.	.	TRBV28	CASSLSGVKGGFQPQHF	TGTGCCAGCAGTTTGAGTGGGGTTAAGGGGGGGTTTCAGCCCCAGCATTTT
TRBJ2-5	.	TRBD1	TRBV5-4	CASSRTGAGETQYF	TGTGCCAGCAGTAGGACAGGTGCGGGAGAGACCCAGTACTTC
TRBJ1-1	.	.	TRBV7-9	CASSLSGATEAFF	TGTGCCAGCAGCTTGTCAGGGGCCACTGAAGCTTTCTTT
TRBJ2-3	.	.	TRBV19	CASSIGQGLTDTQYF	TGTGCCAGTAGTATTGGTCAGGGTCTCACAGATACGCAGTATTTT